The following is a T cell receptor beta chain sequence with its context. Sequencing used immunoSEQ multiplex PCR; TCRdb keeps in-frame clones, though not all of them. Among around 25,000 clones listed, about 91% were seen once. Time point in this sample: more than ten months of natalizumab therapy. Every listed patient previously received interferon beta; all PML patients were women. The data originate from a study of multiple sclerosis patients with progressive multifocal leukoencephalopathy. From germline, CDR1 is MNHEY and CDR2 SMNVEV (reference sequence). The CDR3 has 15 residues. V was pared by 5 bases and J by 2 bases, with 7 bases of the junction left unmatched.

This clonotype was obtained from a man aged 25-45 years with multiple sclerosis. Sequences were derived from PBMCs, sampled from a patient treated with natalizumab. The rearrangement joins TRBV27 to TRBJ1-2; 8 nucleotides align to TRBD1. The CDR3 coding sequence is TGTGCCAGCAGTGAGAGGGACAGGATGAACTATGGCTACACCTTC. It encodes CASSERDRMNYGYTF.